This TCR beta chain was retrieved from a study of cytomegalovirus exposure and HLA in healthy donors. With 60 Vbeta and 13 Jbeta primers, the PCR was carried out. This table comes from immunoSEQ multiplex PCR, and its TCRdb copy is limited to in-frame clones, with some not included. Here the sample spans roughly 110,000 clones, approximately 80% being singletons. Notes on the study in general: Most subjects' HLA-A and HLA-B alleles were reportedly predicted from TCR beta sequences. It was shown in a later analysis that HLA-associated TCR beta chains were more clonally expanded than other, equally common chains.

In regard to this clone: Its antigen is unknown.

Material: PBMCs. The TCR sequence derives from a male donor in good health and CMV-seronegative.

The CDR3 loop reads CASSLNGGAGNTIYF. The CDR3 nucleotides are TGCGCCAGCAGCTTGAATGGGGGCGCCGGAAACACCATATATTTT. The chain couples TRBV5-1 to TRBJ1-3; D may be TRBD1 (6 bases). CDR3 length: 15 amino acids. In germline, CDR1 is SGHRS, CDR2 YFSETQ. The V and J ends lost 1 base and 4 bases respectively, with 12 bases between them.